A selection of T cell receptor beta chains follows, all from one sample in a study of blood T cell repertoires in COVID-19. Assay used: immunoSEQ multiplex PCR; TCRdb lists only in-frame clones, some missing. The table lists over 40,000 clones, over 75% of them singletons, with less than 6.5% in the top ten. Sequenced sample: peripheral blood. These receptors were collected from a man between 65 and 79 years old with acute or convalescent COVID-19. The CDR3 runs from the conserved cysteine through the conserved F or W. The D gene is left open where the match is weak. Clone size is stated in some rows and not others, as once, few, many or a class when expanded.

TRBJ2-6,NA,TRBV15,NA,CATSRDKSRGSGANVLTF,TGTGCCACCAGCAGAGATAAAAGTCGGGGCTCTGGGGCCAACGTCCTGACTTTC
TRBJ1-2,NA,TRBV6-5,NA,CASTSPRRANYGYTF,TGTGCCAGCACCTCGCCCCGGCGGGCCAACTATGGCTACACCTTC
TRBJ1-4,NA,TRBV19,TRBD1,CASSPGQIIYVEEKLFF,TGTGCCAGTAGCCCGGGACAGATCATATACGTCGAGGAAAAACTGTTTTTT
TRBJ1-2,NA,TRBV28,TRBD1,CASSHRGNGYTF,TGTGCCAGCAGCCACAGGGGAAATGGCTACACCTTC
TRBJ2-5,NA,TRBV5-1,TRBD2,CASSPALAGVETQYF,TGCGCCAGCAGCCCGGCGCTAGCGGGGGTAGAGACCCAGTACTTC
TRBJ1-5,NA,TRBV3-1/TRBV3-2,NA,CASSPQPRTPNQPQHF,TGTGCCAGCAGCCCCCAGCCGAGGACACCGAATCAGCCCCAGCATTTT
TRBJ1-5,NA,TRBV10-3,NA,CAISEGTGDNQPQHF,TGTGCCATCAGTGAGGGTACAGGAGACAATCAGCCCCAGCATTTT
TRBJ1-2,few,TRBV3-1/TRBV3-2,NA,CASSHVTHRADISGVYTF,TGTGCCAGCAGCCACGTTACCCACAGGGCCGACATCTCCGGCGTCTACACCTTC
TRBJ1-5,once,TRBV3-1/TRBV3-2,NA,CASSQDGAVGPQHF,TGTGCCAGCAGCCAAGATGGGGCCGTGGGGCCCCAGCATTTT
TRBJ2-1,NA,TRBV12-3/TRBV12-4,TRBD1,CASTRTGAWEQFF,TGTGCCAGCACCAGGACAGGGGCATGGGAGCAGTTCTTC
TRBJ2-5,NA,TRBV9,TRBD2,CASSGPRTGGPQETQYF,TGTGCCAGCAGCGGACCTAGAACGGGGGGGCCCCAAGAGACCCAGTACTTC
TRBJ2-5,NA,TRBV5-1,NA,CASSYNQETQYF,TGCGCCAGCAGCTACAACCAAGAGACCCAGTACTTC
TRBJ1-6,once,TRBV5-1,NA,CASTLGGQSNSPLHF,TGCGCCAGCACCCTGGGGGGGCAATCTAATTCACCCCTCCACTTT
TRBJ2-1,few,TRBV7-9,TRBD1,CASSLGDRGHGEQFF,TGTGCCAGCAGCTTAGGGGACAGGGGGCACGGTGAGCAGTTCTTC
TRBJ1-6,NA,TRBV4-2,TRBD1,CASSQDRQGAGYNSPLHF,TGTGCCAGCAGCCAAGATCGGCAGGGGGCTGGCTATAATTCACCCCTCCACTTT
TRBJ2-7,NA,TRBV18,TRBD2,CASSQGLAGYEQYF,TGTGCCAGCTCCCAGGGACTAGCGGGCTACGAGCAGTACTTC
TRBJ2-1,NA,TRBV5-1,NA,CASSYRIQPGEQFF,TGCGCCAGCAGCTACAGAATCCAGCCGGGGGAGCAGTTCTTC
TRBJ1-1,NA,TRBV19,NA,CASSIQGTPNTEAFF,TGTGCCAGTAGTATTCAGGGCACCCCGAACACTGAAGCTTTCTTT
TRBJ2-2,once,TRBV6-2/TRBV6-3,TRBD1,CASSYNQMRGLTANTGELFF,TGTGCCAGCAGTTACAACCAGATGAGGGGGCTGACCGCGAACACCGGGGAGCTGTTTTTT
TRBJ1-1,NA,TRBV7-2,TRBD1,CASSQSGTANTEAFF,TGTGCCAGCAGCCAATCCGGGACAGCCAACACTGAAGCTTTCTTT
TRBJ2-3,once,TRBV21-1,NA,CASSKSPRTSGGENTQYF,TGTGCCAGCAGCAAAAGTCCTAGGACTAGCGGGGGCGAGAATACGCAGTATTTT
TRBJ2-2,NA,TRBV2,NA,CASSLGQTNTGELFF,TGTGCCAGCAGTTTAGGACAGACGAACACCGGGGAGCTGTTTTTT
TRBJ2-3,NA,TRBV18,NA,CASSLGRESTDTQYF,TGTGCCAGCAGTTTAGGTCGGGAGAGCACAGATACGCAGTATTTT
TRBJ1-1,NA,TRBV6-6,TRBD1,CAVRGTGGQNTEAFF,TGTGCCGTTCGTGGGACAGGGGGGCAGAACACTGAAGCTTTCTTT
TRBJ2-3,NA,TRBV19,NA,CASSMGASATDTQYF,TGTGCCAGTAGTATGGGAGCGTCAGCCACAGATACGCAGTATTTT
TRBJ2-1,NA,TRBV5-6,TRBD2,CASSAGDGHPRYSYNEQFF,TGTGCCAGCAGCGCGGGGGACGGACATCCAAGGTACTCCTACAATGAGCAGTTCTTC
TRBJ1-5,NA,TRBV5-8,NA,CASSDHTGNSNQPQHF,TGTGCCAGCAGCGATCATACAGGGAATAGCAATCAGCCCCAGCATTTT
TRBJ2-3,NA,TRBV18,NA,CASSPPELPDTQYF,TGTGCCAGCTCACCACCTGAGTTGCCAGATACGCAGTATTTT
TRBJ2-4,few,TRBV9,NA,CASSVAGQGGNIQYF,TGTGCCAGCAGCGTAGCTGGCCAGGGGGGAAACATTCAGTACTTC
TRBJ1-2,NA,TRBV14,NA,CASSQVAAYGYTF,TGTGCCAGCAGCCAAGTGGCAGCGTATGGCTACACCTTC
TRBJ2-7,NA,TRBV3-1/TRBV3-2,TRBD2,CASSHLAGGSSYEQYF,TGTGCCAGCAGCCACCTAGCGGGGGGGAGCTCCTACGAGCAGTACTTC
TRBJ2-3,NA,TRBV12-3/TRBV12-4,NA,CASGLTDTQYF,TGTGCCAGCGGCCTCACAGATACGCAGTATTTT
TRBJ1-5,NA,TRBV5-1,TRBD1,CASSTGTENQPQHF,TGCGCCAGCAGCACCGGGACAGAGAATCAGCCCCAGCATTTT
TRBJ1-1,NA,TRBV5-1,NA,CASSWAANTEAFF,TGCGCCAGCAGCTGGGCCGCTAACACTGAAGCTTTCTTT
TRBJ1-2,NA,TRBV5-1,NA,CASSQETGYYGYTF,TGCGCCAGCAGCCAAGAGACCGGGTACTATGGCTACACCTTC
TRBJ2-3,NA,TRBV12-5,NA,CASGLDAWASQDTDTQYF,TGTGCTAGTGGTTTAGACGCCTGGGCTAGCCAAGACACAGATACGCAGTATTTT
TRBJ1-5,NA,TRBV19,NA,CASSIDRGNLGPQHF,TGTGCCAGTAGTATAGATAGGGGAAACCTCGGGCCCCAGCATTTT
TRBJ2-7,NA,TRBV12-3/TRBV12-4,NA,CASSPSVYEQYF,TGTGCCAGCAGCCCGTCGGTCTACGAGCAGTACTTC
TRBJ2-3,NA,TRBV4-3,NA,CASSQVGTPGADTQYF,TGCGCCAGCAGCCAAGTCGGGACACCAGGGGCAGATACGCAGTATTTT
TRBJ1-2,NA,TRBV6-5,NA,CASNYGGPGGYTF,TGTGCCAGCAACTACGGGGGGCCTGGGGGCTACACCTTC
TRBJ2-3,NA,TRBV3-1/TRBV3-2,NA,CASSSRGADTQYF,TGTGCCAGCAGCTCCAGGGGGGCGGATACGCAGTATTTT
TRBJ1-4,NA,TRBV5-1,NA,CASSLGRGVGEKLFF,TGCGCCAGCAGCTTGGGCAGGGGCGTGGGTGAAAAACTGTTTTTT
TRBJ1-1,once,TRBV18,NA,CASSPAVNGNTEAFF,TGTGCCAGCTCACCTGCGGTTAATGGGAACACTGAAGCTTTCTTT
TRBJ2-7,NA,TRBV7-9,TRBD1,CASSPHHGTGVEQYF,TGTGCCAGCAGCCCCCACCACGGGACAGGGGTCGAGCAGTACTTC
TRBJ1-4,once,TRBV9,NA,CASSPQNVANEKLFF,TGTGCCAGCAGCCCACAGAATGTTGCTAATGAAAAACTGTTTTTT
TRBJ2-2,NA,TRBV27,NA,CASSLYYRWNGELFF,TGTGCCAGCAGTTTATACTATCGGTGGAACGGGGAGCTGTTTTTT
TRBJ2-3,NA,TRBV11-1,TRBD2,CASSAQAGGIDTQYF,TGTGCCAGCAGCGCTCAAGCGGGAGGAATAGATACGCAGTATTTT
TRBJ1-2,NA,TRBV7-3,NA,CASSPDRSYGYTF,TGTGCCAGCAGCCCCGACAGGAGCTATGGCTACACCTTC
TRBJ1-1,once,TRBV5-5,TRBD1,CASSLGDRGKLGNTEAFF,TGTGCCAGCAGCTTAGGAGACAGGGGTAAATTGGGGAACACTGAAGCTTTCTTT
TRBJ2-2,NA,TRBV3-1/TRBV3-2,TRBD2,CASSRLAGHTGELFF,TGTGCCAGCAGCCGTCTAGCGGGGCACACCGGGGAGCTGTTTTTT
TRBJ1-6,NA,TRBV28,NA,CASSPTGVSNSPLHF,TGTGCCAGCAGTCCTACGGGGGTTAGTAATTCACCCCTCCACTTT
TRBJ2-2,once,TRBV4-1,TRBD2,CATELVAGAGELFF,TGCGCCACCGAGCTGGTAGCGGGGGCCGGGGAGCTGTTTTTT
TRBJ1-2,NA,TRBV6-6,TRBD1,CASGTGSGYTF,TGTGCCAGCGGGACAGGGAGCGGCTACACCTTC
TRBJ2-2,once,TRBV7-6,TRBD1,CASSFSPGTGDGELFF,TGTGCCAGCAGCTTTTCACCCGGGACAGGAGACGGGGAGCTGTTTTTT
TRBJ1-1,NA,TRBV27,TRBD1,CASSLLGQGSEAFF,TGTGCCAGCAGTCTTCTCGGACAGGGGTCTGAAGCTTTCTTT
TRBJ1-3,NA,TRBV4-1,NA,CASSQENPTGNTIYF,TGCGCCAGCAGCCAAGAAAATCCCACTGGAAACACCATATATTTT
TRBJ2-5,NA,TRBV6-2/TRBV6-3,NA,CASSYQPPLVYRKETQYF,TGTGCCAGCAGTTACCAACCCCCCCTGGTTTATAGAAAAGAGACCCAGTACTTC